This TCR beta chain appears in the sequencing data of a study of shared clonotypes between healthy human individuals. Produced via immunoSEQ multiplex PCR; TCRdb's table is partial and in-frame only. The sample includes about 1.5 million clones, 95% to 99% of them seen just once. This CDR3 region has 12 residues. Germline lookup yields CDR1 SQVTM and CDR2 ANQGSEA. Trimming at V came to 7 bases and at J to 4 bases, leaving 6 bases not matched to a gene. The sequence derives from a man aged 25 to 40 in good health. Sequenced material: naive CD4+ T cells sorted from blood. Subset meaning: CD45RA+ positively selected. This chain connects TRBV29-1 to TRBJ2-5; 7 nucleotides match TRBD1. CDR3 loop: CSGKQGSETQYF. The CDR3 DNA is TGCAGCGGAAAACAGGGGTCAGAGACCCAGTACTTC.